This T cell receptor (beta chain) derives from a study of T cells in Graves' hyperthyroidism and ophthalmopathy. Across the study: Peripheral blood was obtained at initial diagnosis, preceding any treatment.

The CDR3 regions of TCR beta were amplified from RNA transcripts. HTBI primers were used for first-round RT-PCR of the TCR CDR3. TCRdb reprocessed the multiplex PCR reads with MiXCR, giving one entry per CDR3 protein. Here the sample spans a few hundred thousand distinct CDR3 sequences, 15% being singletons. Ten or more counts support this clonotype. The hyperthyroidism patients had all been newly diagnosed, and their disease duration was under 2 months. Their ages ranged from 18 to 65 years. Looked up from germline, CDR1 is DFQATT and CDR2 is SNEGSKA (reference sequence). The CDR3 consists of 12 residues. V was shortened by 2 bases and J by 7 bases, with 11 bases between the two germline ends.

This receptor was obtained from a woman in her thirties with Graves' hyperthyroidism. The chain uses TRBV20-1 and TRBJ1-1; D remains ambiguous. Sample: blood. Here the CDR3 DNA reads TGCAGTGCTAGAATAACAGACTATGAAGCTTTCTTT. Translating it yields CSARITDYEAFF.